The 15 T cell receptor beta chains reported below all come from one sample, sequenced in a study of tumor-infiltrating lymphocytes in primary liver carcinoma. The input was roughly 0.5 ug total RNA; TCR beta cDNA was made from it with a constant-region primer. Three rounds of nested multiplex PCR with slightly modified ARM-PCR produced TCR beta libraries. TRBV1-TRBV30 forward primers paired with a C-beta reverse primer drove the first two PCR rounds, about 10 cycles each. TCRdb fed the multiplex PCR reads into MiXCR, producing one record per CDR3 protein. This table has about 310,000 distinct CDR3 sequences, 60% to 80% appearing once. Out of unsorted whole blood came the blood RNA, and germline DNA was extracted as well. The sample comprised peripheral blood. The receptors were gathered from a man aged 40-49 years with primary liver carcinoma and hepatitis B virus infection.

Details on this clonotype: This could be a read error, since a much larger clone is one nucleotide away. The genes are TRBV6-5 and TRBJ2-5; D may match TRBD1 or TRBD2 (6 bases each). Germline assignment: CDR1 MNHEY and CDR2 SVGAGI. This CDR3 has 13 amino acids. The CDR3: CVSSYPGAETQYF. The CDR3 DNA follows: TGTGTCAGCAGTTACCCGGGGGCGGAGACCCAGTACTTC.

Comments on this clonotype: This could be a read error, since a much larger clone is one nucleotide away. V gene TRBV14 combines with J gene TRBJ2-1; D is unclear. The CDR3 totals 18 residues. V was clipped by 0 bases and J by 5 bases, with 20 bases between them. Germline V gene sequence: CDR1 SGHDN, CDR2 FVKESK. CDR3 nucleotide sequence: TGTGCCAGCAGCCAAGATCCGGTGGGCGGAAATTTGCACAATGAGCAGTTCTTC. This encodes CASSQDPVGGNLHNEQFF.

A word on this clonotype: A much larger clone sits a single nucleotide away, making a read error possible. This chain joins TRBV13 and TRBJ2-3; maybe TRBD2 (6 bases). Between the trimmed V and J ends, which lost 2 bases and 12 bases, there was a span of 15 bases. CDR3 size: 13 residues. Germline V gives CDR1 PRHDT, CDR2 FYEKMQ (reference sequence). CDR3 DNA: TGTGCCAGCAGCTTAAGCGGGCCTCAGACCCAGTATTTT. Protein sequence: CASSLSGPQTQYF.

The chain uses TRBV11-2 and TRBJ2-3; perhaps TRBD2 as D (5 bases). CDR3 size: 14 residues. Trimming pared 4 bases from V and 10 bases from J, leaving 18 bases between. Germline CDR1 is SGHAT and CDR2 is FQNNGV. The CDR3 region is CASSSVGGTSPQYF. The CDR3 coding sequence is TGTGCCAGCAGCTCAGTTGGTGGAACTAGTCCGCAGTATTTT. The variable domain in full, with the rest retrieved from reference TRBV11-2 and TRBJ2-3, is EAGVAQSPRYKIIEKRQSVAFWCNPISGHATLYWYQQILGQGPKLLIQFQNNGVVDDSQLPKDRFSAERLKGVDSTLKIQPAKLEDSAVYLCASSSVGGTSPQYFGPGTRLTVL.

This clonotype showed up just a few times. J is TRBJ2-7 and V is TRBV6-2 or TRBV6-3; 10 bases are shared with TRBD1. The ends lost 6 bases at V and 4 bases at J; junction bases unmatched: 3. Germline assignment: CDR1 MNHEY and CDR2 SVGEGT. This CDR3 contains 13 residues. The CDR3 reads CASSWTGGYEQYF. The CDR3 DNA sequence: TGTGCCAGCAGCTGGACAGGGGGTTACGAGCAGTACTTC.

Notes on this clonotype: One base away lies a much larger clone, so this may be a sequencing read error. This sequence joins TRBV6-2 or TRBV6-3 and TRBJ2-7; 7 bases map to TRBD2. Germline-derived CDR1 and CDR2 are MNHEY and SVGEGT. The CDR3 is 15 residues long. The CDR3 is CASNYSPSGDYEQYF. Written as DNA, the CDR3 is TGTGCCAGCAATTACTCCCCTAGCGGAGATTACGAGCAGTACTTC.

A note on this clonotype: A much larger clone differs from this one at a single base, so this may be a read error. The chain recombines TRBV6-5 with TRBJ1-1; D possibly corresponds to TRBD1 (6 bases). The germline V gene has CDR1 MNHEY and CDR2 SVGAGI. Trimming took off 5 bases at V and 7 bases at J, with 20 bases between the two ends. This CDR3 has 15 residues. This CDR3 reads CASSEAGGGFGEAFF. The CDR3 nucleotides are TGTGCCAGCAGTGAGGCGGGGGGGGGCTTCGGTGAAGCTTTCTTT.

In this sample, this clonotype turned up a few times. The V gene is TRBV6-5, the J gene TRBJ1-5, with a weak D call TRBD1 (5 bases). Trimming removed 5 bases at V and 6 bases at J, with 14 bases between. Germline loops: CDR1 MNHEY, CDR2 SVGAGI. The CDR3 is 14 amino acids. The CDR3 DNA reads TGTGCCAGCAGTGCCGCAGGGTCCGGTCAGCCCCAGCATTTT. Translating it yields CASSAAGSGQPQHF.

This sequence joins TRBV24-1 and TRBJ2-7; no reliable D call. Germline CDR1 is KGHDR and CDR2 is SFDVKD. V shed 4 bases and J shed 5 bases, with 5 bases lying between them. This CDR3 contains 11 residues. CDR3 residues: CATSDRHEQYF. CDR3 DNA sequence: TGTGCCACCAGTGACAGGCACGAGCAGTACTTC.

This clonotype came up a few times. V and J are TRBV4-2 and TRBJ1-4; D is possibly TRBD1 (5 bases). In germline, CDR1 is LGHNA, CDR2 YNFKEQ. CDR3 length: 16 residues. V lost 4 bases to trimming and J lost 0 bases, with 12 bases between them. The CDR3 here is CASSPGTETTNEKLFF. The CDR3 nucleotides read TGTGCCAGCAGCCCTGGGACGGAGACAACTAATGAAAAACTGTTTTTT.

Comment on this clonotype: This may be a read error, as it is one base from a much larger clone. As the CDR3 is not closed by the conserved phenylalanine or tryptophan, this likely results from a read error. The chain couples TRBV5-6 to TRBJ2-7; D is ambiguous. Germline V CDR1 and CDR2: SGHDT, YYEEEE. Trimming took off 2 bases at V and 3 bases at J, with 9 bases between the two ends. This CDR3 has 13 amino acids. The CDR3 DNA is TGTGCCAGCAGCTTACGGACCCTCTACGAGCAGTACTGC. This codes for CASSLRTLYEQYC.

On this clonotype itself: One end of the junction fails to match germline, which may point to a read error. The chain has TRBV5-4 and TRBJ2-3, with TRBD2 identical over 10 bases. This CDR3 contains 16 residues. CDR1 SGHNT and CDR2 YYREEE come from the germline V gene (reference sequence). DNA for the CDR3: TGTGCCAGCAGCGCCACTAGCGGGAAGGGGACAGATATGCAGTATTTT. This gives the protein CASSATSGKGTDMQYF.

A remark on this clonotype: Compared with germline, one end of the junction differs, possibly owing to a read error. This chain links TRBV5-5 with TRBJ2-2, with D possibly matching TRBD1 (5 bases). The CDR3 is made up of 15 amino acids. Germline V gene sequence: CDR1 SGHKS, CDR2 YYEKEE (reference sequence). The CDR3 region is CASSPLGLNTRELFF. CDR3 nucleotide sequence: TGTGCCAGCAGCCCGTTGGGGCTGAACACCAGGGAGCTGTTTTTT.

J is TRBJ2-3 and V is TRBV28; the match to TRBD2 covers 14 bases. V was pared by 0 bases and J by 4 bases, with 9 bases of the junction left unmatched. Germline-derived CDR1 and CDR2 are MDHEN and SYDVKM. This CDR3 spans 19 amino acids. The CDR3 spells CASSLWRGGTSGSPDTQYF. CDR3 DNA: TGTGCCAGCAGTTTATGGCGGGGAGGGACTAGCGGGAGTCCAGATACGCAGTATTTT. The complete variable domain, with remaining parts taken from reference TRBV28 and TRBJ2-3, reads DVKVTQSSRYLVKRTGEKVFLECVQDMDHENMFWYRQDPGLGLRLIYFSYDVKMKEKGDIPEGYSVSREKKERFSLILESASTNQTSMYLCASSLWRGGTSGSPDTQYFGPGTRLTVL.

Concerning this clonotype itself: A single base separates this from a much larger clone, so it may be a read error. CDR3 sequence reads: CAGSPPTSGRSRETQYF. The CDR3 DNA reads TGTGCCGGCAGCCCGCCGACTAGCGGGAGGAGTAGAGAGACCCAGTACTTC. The V gene is TRBV5-5, the J gene TRBJ2-5; 13 bases align to TRBD2. Germline CDR1 reads SGHKS; CDR2 reads YYEKEE (reference sequence). The CDR3 runs to 17 residues.